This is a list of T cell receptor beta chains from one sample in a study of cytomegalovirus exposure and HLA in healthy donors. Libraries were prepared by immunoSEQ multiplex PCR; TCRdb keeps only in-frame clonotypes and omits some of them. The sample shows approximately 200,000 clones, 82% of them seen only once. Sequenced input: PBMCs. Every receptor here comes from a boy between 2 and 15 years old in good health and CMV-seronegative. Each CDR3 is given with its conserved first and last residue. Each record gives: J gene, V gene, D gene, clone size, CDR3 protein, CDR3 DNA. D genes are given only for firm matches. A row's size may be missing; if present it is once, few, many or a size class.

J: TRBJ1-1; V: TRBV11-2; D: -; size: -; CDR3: CASSTRDRDTEAFF; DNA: TGTGCCAGCAGTACCAGGGATAGGGACACTGAAGCTTTCTTT
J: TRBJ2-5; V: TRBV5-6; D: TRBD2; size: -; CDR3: CASSLSTSGVQETQYF; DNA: TGTGCCAGCAGCCTATCGACTAGCGGGGTTCAAGAGACCCAGTACTTC
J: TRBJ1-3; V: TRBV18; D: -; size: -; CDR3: CASSPTGSPGHTIYF; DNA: TGTGCCAGCTCACCTACAGGGTCTCCTGGACACACCATATATTTT
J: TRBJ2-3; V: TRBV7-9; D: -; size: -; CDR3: CASSLGEAFTNTQYF; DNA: TGTGCCAGCAGCTTAGGGGAGGCCTTCACGAATACGCAGTATTTT
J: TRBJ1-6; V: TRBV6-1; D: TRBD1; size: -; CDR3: CASSVGQGYSPLHF; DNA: TGTGCCAGCAGTGTCGGACAGGGTTATTCACCCCTCCACTTT
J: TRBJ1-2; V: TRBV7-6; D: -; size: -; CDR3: CASSLFGGGDYGYTF; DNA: TGTGCCAGCAGCCTATTTGGCGGGGGCGACTATGGCTACACCTTC
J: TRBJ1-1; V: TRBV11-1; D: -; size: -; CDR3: CASSRTENTEAFF; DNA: TGTGCCAGCAGCCGCACAGAGAACACTGAAGCTTTCTTT
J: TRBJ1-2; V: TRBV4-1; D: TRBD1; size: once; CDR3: CASSHGTGANYGYTF; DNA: TGCGCCAGCAGCCATGGGACAGGGGCTAACTATGGCTACACCTTC
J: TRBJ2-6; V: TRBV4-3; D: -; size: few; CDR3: CASSQGTAGANVLTF; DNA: TGCGCCAGCAGCCAAGGAACAGCTGGGGCCAACGTCCTGACTTTC
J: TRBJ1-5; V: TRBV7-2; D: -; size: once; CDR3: CASSLGHYSNQPQHF; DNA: TGTGCCAGCAGTTTGGGACACTATAGCAATCAGCCCCAGCATTTT
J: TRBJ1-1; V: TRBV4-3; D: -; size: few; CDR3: CASSQDMTGGTEAFF; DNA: TGCGCCAGCAGCCAAGATATGACAGGCGGGACTGAAGCTTTCTTT
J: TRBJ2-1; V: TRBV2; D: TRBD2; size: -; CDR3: CASSGGGSEQFF; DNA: TGTGCCAGCAGTGGGGGAGGGAGTGAGCAGTTCTTC
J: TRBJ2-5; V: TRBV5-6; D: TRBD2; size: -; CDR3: CASRDAGGETQYF; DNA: TGTGCCTCACGGGACGCGGGGGGCGAGACCCAGTACTTC
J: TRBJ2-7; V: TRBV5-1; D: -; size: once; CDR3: CASSLGGSSYEQYF; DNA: TGCGCCAGCAGCTTGGGAGGGAGCTCCTACGAGCAGTACTTC
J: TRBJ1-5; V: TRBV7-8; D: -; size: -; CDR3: CASSLGRGLQPQHF; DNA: TGTGCCAGCAGCTTAGGGAGGGGTCTACAGCCCCAGCATTTT
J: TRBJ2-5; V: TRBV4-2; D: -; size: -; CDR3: CASSQDRGRYQETQYF; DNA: TGTGCCAGCAGCCAAGACAGGGGAAGGTACCAAGAGACCCAGTACTTC
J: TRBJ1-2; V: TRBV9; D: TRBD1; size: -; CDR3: CASSVTGGDGYTF; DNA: TGTGCCAGCAGCGTTACAGGGGGCGATGGCTACACCTTC
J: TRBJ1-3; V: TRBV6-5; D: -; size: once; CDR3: CASRGGMLYENTIYF; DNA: TGTGCCTCGCGGGGGGGAATGTTATATGAAAACACCATATATTTT
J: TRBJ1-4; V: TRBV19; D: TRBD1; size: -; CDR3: CASSIGQGGEKLFF; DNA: TGTGCCAGTAGTATTGGACAGGGAGGTGAAAAACTGTTTTTT
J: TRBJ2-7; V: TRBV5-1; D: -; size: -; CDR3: CASKAGAPSTYEQYF; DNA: TGCGCCAGCAAGGCGGGGGCCCCAAGCACCTACGAGCAGTACTTC
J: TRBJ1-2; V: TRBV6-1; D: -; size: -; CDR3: CASSGNTVVGLYGYTF; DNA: TGTGCCAGCAGTGGGAATACAGTAGTCGGATTGTATGGCTACACCTTC
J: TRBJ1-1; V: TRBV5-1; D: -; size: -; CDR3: CASRTVLNTEAFF; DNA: TGCGCCAGCAGGACAGTCTTGAACACTGAAGCTTTCTTT
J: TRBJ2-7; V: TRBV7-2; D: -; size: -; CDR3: CASSKTGFFYEQYF; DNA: TGTGCCAGCAGCAAGACAGGATTCTTCTACGAGCAGTACTTC
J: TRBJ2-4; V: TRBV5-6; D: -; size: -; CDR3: CASSQGSGKNIQYF; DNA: TGTGCCAGCAGCCAGGGGTCAGGCAAAAACATTCAGTACTTC
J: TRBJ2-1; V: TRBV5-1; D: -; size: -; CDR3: CASSLTSDNEQFF; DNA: TGCGCCAGCAGCTTGACCAGTGACAATGAGCAGTTCTTC
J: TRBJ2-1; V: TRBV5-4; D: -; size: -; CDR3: CASSLGLHNEQFF; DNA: TGTGCCAGCAGCTTGGGACTGCACAATGAGCAGTTCTTC
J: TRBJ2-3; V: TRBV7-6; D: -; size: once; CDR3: CASSPRNTGNTQYF; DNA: TGTGCCAGCAGTCCGCGCAACACGGGGAATACGCAGTATTTT
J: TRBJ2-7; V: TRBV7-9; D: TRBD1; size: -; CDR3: CASSSGQAPYEQYF; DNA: TGTGCCAGCAGCTCGGGACAGGCCCCCTACGAGCAGTACTTC
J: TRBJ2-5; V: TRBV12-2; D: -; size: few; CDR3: CASRLPPRGDLQETQYF; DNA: TGTGCAAGTCGCTTACCCCCCCGGGGGGATCTCCAAGAGACCCAGTACTTC
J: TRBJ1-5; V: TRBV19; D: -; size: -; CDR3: CASSIRGRPQHF; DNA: TGTGCCAGTAGTATTAGAGGGCGGCCCCAGCATTTT
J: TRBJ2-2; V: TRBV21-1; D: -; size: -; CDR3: CASSKVGGFGFTGELFF; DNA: TGTGCCAGCAGCAAAGTGGGGGGGTTTGGGTTCACCGGGGAGCTGTTTTTT
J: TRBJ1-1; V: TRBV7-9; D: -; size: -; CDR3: CASSPRFNTEAFF; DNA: TGTGCCAGCAGCCCCAGGTTTAACACTGAAGCTTTCTTT
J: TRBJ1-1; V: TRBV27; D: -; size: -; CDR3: CASSLSANTEAFF; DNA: TGTGCCAGCAGTTTATCGGCTAACACTGAAGCTTTCTTT
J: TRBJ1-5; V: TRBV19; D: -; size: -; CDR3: CASSMQGTGQPQHF; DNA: TGTGCCAGTAGTATGCAGGGGACGGGGCAGCCCCAGCATTTT
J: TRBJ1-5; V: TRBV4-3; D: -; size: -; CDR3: CASSQDRGQPQHF; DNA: TGCGCCAGCAGCCAAGATCGGGGTCAGCCCCAGCATTTT
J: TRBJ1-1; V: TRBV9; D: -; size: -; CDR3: CASSVVDSGGTEAFF; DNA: TGTGCCAGCAGCGTAGTGGACAGCGGCGGGACTGAAGCTTTCTTT
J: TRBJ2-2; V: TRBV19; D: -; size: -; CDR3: CASRLTGNTGELFF; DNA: TGTGCCAGTAGGTTGACGGGAAACACCGGGGAGCTGTTTTTT
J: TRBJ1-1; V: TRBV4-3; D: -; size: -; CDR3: CASSQSHKIATEAFF; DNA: TGCGCCAGCAGCCAATCCCACAAAATAGCAACTGAAGCTTTCTTT
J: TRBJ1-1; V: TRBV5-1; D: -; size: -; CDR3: CASNQDRGGSTEAFF; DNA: TGCGCCAGCAACCAAGACCGGGGAGGGAGCACTGAAGCTTTCTTT
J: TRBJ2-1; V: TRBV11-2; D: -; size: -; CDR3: CASSLGGWAPEQFF; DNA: TGTGCCAGCAGCTTAGGTGGGTGGGCCCCGGAGCAGTTCTTC
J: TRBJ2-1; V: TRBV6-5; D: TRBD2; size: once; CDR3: CASSYSLAGGISEQFF; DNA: TGTGCCAGCAGTTACTCCCTAGCGGGGGGAATTTCGGAGCAGTTCTTC
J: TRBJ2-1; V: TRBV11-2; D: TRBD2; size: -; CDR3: CASSLLAVSYNEQFF; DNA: TGTGCCAGCAGTCTTCTAGCGGTCTCCTACAATGAGCAGTTCTTC
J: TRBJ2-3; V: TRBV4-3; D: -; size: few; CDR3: CASSQDRMASTDTQYF; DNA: TGCGCCAGCAGCCAAGATCGTATGGCTTCCACAGATACGCAGTATTTT
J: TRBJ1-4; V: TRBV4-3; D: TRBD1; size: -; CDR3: CASSQAPRRTGSNEKLFF; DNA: TGCGCCAGCAGCCAAGCCCCCCGACGGACAGGATCTAATGAAAAACTGTTTTTT
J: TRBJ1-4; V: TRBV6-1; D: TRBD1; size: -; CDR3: CASSYGQVRLFF; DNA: TGTGCCAGCAGCTATGGACAGGTTCGACTGTTTTTT
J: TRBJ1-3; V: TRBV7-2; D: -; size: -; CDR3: CASSLSRTVGNTIYF; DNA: TGTGCCAGCAGCTTAAGTAGGACAGTCGGAAACACCATATATTTT
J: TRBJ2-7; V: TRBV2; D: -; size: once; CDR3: CASSEVYRSYEQYF; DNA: TGTGCCAGCAGTGAAGTATACAGGTCCTACGAGCAGTACTTC
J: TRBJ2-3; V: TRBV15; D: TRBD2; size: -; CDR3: CATSRLAGGADTQYF; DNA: TGTGCCACCAGCAGACTAGCGGGGGGGGCAGATACGCAGTATTTT
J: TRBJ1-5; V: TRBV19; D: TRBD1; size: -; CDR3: CAGGGGTGGNSNQPQHF; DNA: TGTGCCGGAGGCGGCGGGACAGGGGGGAATAGCAATCAGCCCCAGCATTTT
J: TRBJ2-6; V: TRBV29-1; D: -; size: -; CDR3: CSAQGPGANVLTF; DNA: TGCAGCGCCCAGGGGCCTGGGGCCAACGTCCTGACTTTC
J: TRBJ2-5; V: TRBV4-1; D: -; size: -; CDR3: CASSQGSAAQETQYF; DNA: TGCGCCAGCAGCCAAGGAAGCGCGGCCCAAGAGACCCAGTACTTC
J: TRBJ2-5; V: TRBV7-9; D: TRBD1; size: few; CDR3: CASSYPPGQGETQYF; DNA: TGTGCCAGCAGCTACCCACCGGGACAGGGAGAGACCCAGTACTTC
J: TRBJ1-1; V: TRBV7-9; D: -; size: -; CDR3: CASSRGTTNTEAFF; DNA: TGTGCCAGCAGCCGCGGGACGACGAACACTGAAGCTTTCTTT